The TCR beta chain described here comes from a study of blood T cell repertoires in COVID-19. Study details: The United States, Italy and Spain provided the acute and convalescent COVID-19 samples. T cells, B-cell-depleted T cells, or PBMCs provided the cDNA or gDNA that served as material.

Trimming cost V 8 bases and J 0 bases, with 30 bases left between them. CDR3 length: 20 amino acids. Germline assignment: CDR1 MNHEY and CDR2 SMNVEV (reference sequence). In the authors' workflow: Quantification of nucleated cells was approximated via reference gene primer amplification. Method: immunoSEQ multiplex PCR; TCRdb's copy keeps in-frame clones and lacks some. V, J and clone size were drawn from that table, and D and trimming were deduced from the DNA. This sample has roughly 330,000 clones, with 83% found just once. Sequencing was done on a sample of peripheral blood. This chain links TRBV27 with TRBJ2-3; D is perhaps TRBD2 (8 bases). This TCR came from a woman between 45 and 60 years old with acute or convalescent COVID-19. CDR3 sequence: CASGTKRQGGSGRSTDTQYF. The CDR3 DNA follows: TGTGCCAGCGGCACCAAACGACAGGGTGGGAGCGGGAGAAGCACAGATACGCAGTATTTT.